The entry below describes one TCR beta chain. Its antigen is unknown. This entry belongs to a study of identical twins. TCRdb reprocessed the 5' RACE reads via MiXCR and lists one record per CDR3 protein. The sample carries 1.5 million to 2 million distinct CDR3 sequences, around 33% recorded once. Study-wide points: Memory repertoires lacked the insertion deficit that abundant cord blood beta clonotypes showed. Out-of-frame alpha sequences shared by twins were enriched for low generation probability. Partly confounded zero-insertion analyses could result from invariant MAIT and iNKT cells.

CDR1 is SGHTA and CDR2 is FQGNSA in the germline V gene. The CDR3 has 14 residues. Trimming cost V 10 bases and J 4 bases; bases outside gene matches: 11. What was sequenced was cord blood. The chain links TRBV7-2 to TRBJ2-7; TRBD2 agrees at 9 bases. The origin of this receptor is a newborn girl in good health. CDR3 sequence: CANGRGTSLYEQYF. For the CDR3, the DNA is TGTGCCAACGGTAGGGGGACTAGCTTATACGAGCAGTACTTC.